The rows below give T cell receptor beta chains drawn from one sample of a study of breast tumors, draining lymph nodes, adjacent tissues. TCRdb reprocessed the multiplex PCR reads with MiXCR, giving one entry per CDR3 protein. The sample lists around 190,000 distinct CDR3 sequences; 25% to 40% were seen once. Input material: axillary lymph node tissue. These receptors all come from a female donor with breast cancer. Some clones in this sample may be carry-over from other donors' samples. Each CDR3 is given with its conserved first and last residue. D genes are given only for firm matches. Clone size appears in some rows only: once, few, many, or a class for an expanded clone.

D | J | size | V | CDR3 | DNA
TRBD1 | TRBJ1-2 | few | TRBV25-1 | CASSDVGTGWWGGYAF | TGTGCCAGCAGCGACGTCGGGACAGGGTGGTGGGGGGGCTACGCCTTC
TRBD2 | TRBJ2-1 | many | TRBV5-1 | CASSLYLAGSREYNEQFF | TGCGCCAGCAGCTTATACCTAGCGGGGTCGAGGGAATACAATGAGCAGTTCTTC
NA | TRBJ2-1 | few | TRBV6-2/TRBV6-3 | CASLNSYNEQFF | TGTGCCAGCCTTAACTCTTACAATGAGCAGTTCTTC
TRBD2 | TRBJ2-1 | many | TRBV20-1 | CSAGERLAGLDEQFF | TGCAGTGCTGGGGAAAGGCTAGCGGGGTTAGATGAGCAGTTCTTC
NA | TRBJ2-7 | few | TRBV13 | CASSSPSFPEQYF | TGTGCCAGCAGCTCGCCTAGTTTCCCCGAGCAGTACTTC
NA | TRBJ1-6 | medium-sized | TRBV25-1 | CASSESRGYNSPLHF | TGTGCCAGCAGTGAATCAAGGGGTTATAATTCACCCCTCCACTTT
TRBD1 | TRBJ2-3 | many | TRBV7-9 | CASSLQGQGADTQYF | TGTGCCAGCAGCTTACAAGGACAGGGGGCAGATACGCAGTATTTT
NA | TRBJ1-2 | many | TRBV7-2 | CASSLVGTPGNGYTF | TGTGCCAGCAGCTTAGTAGGGACCCCTGGAAATGGCTACACCTTC
NA | TRBJ1-5 | NA | TRBV6-6 | CASSHSNLAGGLGVSFPQHF | TGTGCCAGCAGTCACTCGAACCTAGCGGGAGGGCTGGGGGTAAGTTTTCCCCAGCATTTT
TRBD1 | TRBJ2-7 | many | TRBV12-3/TRBV12-4 | CASSPPDRTHEQYF | TGTGCCAGCAGTCCCCCGGACAGGACCCACGAGCAGTACTTC
NA | TRBJ1-2 | NA | TRBV7-9 | CASSLAHRNYYGYPF | TGTGCCAGCAGCTTAGCCCACAGAAACTACTATGGCTACCCCTTC
NA | TRBJ2-3 | many | TRBV7-8 | CASSLHTDTQYF | TGTGCCAGCAGCTTACACACAGATACGCAGTATTTT
TRBD2 | TRBJ2-4 | many | TRBV7-6 | CASSQGRGTDVDIQYF | TGTGCCAGCAGCCAAGGGAGGGGAACCGATGTGGACATTCAGTACTTC
TRBD2 | TRBJ2-3 | NA | TRBV19 | CASRGRGTSGLLTDAQYF | TGCGCCAGTAGAGGCCGCGGGACTAGCGGGCTTCTCACAGATGCGCAGTATTTT
NA | TRBJ1-1 | few | TRBV10-3 | CAISESGGLGTEAFF | TGTGCCATCAGTGAGTCGGGGGGGTTAGGCACTGAAGCTTTCTTT
NA | TRBJ2-6 | NA | TRBV5-1 | CASSFRDRRNVLTF | TGCGCCAGCAGCTTCAGGGACCGTAGGAACGTCCTGACTTTC
NA | TRBJ1-5 | many | TRBV4-1 | CASSQVSGKDNQPQHF | TGCGCCAGCAGCCAAGTATCGGGGAAAGACAATCAGCCCCAGCATTTT
NA | TRBJ2-5 | NA | TRBV5-6 | CASRGGQGRETQYF | TGTGCCAGCAGAGGGGGGCAGGGTAGAGAGACCCAGTACTTC
TRBD2 | TRBJ2-1 | few | TRBV6-1 | CASSFSGGSSYNEQFF | TGTGCCAGCAGTTTTAGCGGGGGGTCCTCCTACAATGAGCAGTTCTTC
NA | TRBJ2-2 | few | TRBV18 | CASSVTRGRTGELFF | TGTGCCAGCTCAGTAACCCGGGGTCGCACCGGGGAGCTGTTTTTT
NA | TRBJ2-4 | many | TRBV25-1 | CASRSAGMNIQYF | TGTGCCAGCAGGTCCGCGGGAATGAACATTCAGTACTTC
NA | TRBJ2-7 | once | TRBV7-2 | CAGSHGGRHEQYF | TGTGCCGGCAGCCATGGGGGTCGCCACGAGCAGTACTTC
NA | TRBJ2-7 | many | TRBV15 | CATSRGIGGRDEQYF | TGTGCCACCAGCAGAGGTATCGGGGGGCGGGACGAGCAGTACTTC
NA | TRBJ2-1 | NA | TRBV19 | CASSAGNEQFF | TGTGCCAGTAGTGCGGGGAATGAGCAGTTCTTC
NA | TRBJ2-1 | many | TRBV5-5 | CASSLARFTYNEQFF | TGTGCCAGCAGCTTGGCCAGGTTCACCTACAATGAGCAGTTCTTC
TRBD1 | TRBJ1-4 | few | TRBV28 | CASSLRSGGGELFF | TGTGCCAGCAGTTTAAGGTCAGGGGGCGGAGAACTGTTTTTT
NA | TRBJ2-6 | many | TRBV20-1 | CSARTASGANVLTF | TGCAGTGCTAGAACAGCCTCTGGGGCCAACGTCCTGACTTTC
NA | TRBJ1-2 | many | TRBV9 | CASSAITGNYGYTF | TGTGCCAGCAGCGCGATCACAGGGAACTATGGCTACACCTTC
TRBD2 | TRBJ2-1 | NA | TRBV5-4 | CASSPGDSRGDLYNEQFF | TGTGCCAGCAGCCCCGGAGACTCGCGGGGGGATCTTTACAATGAGCAGTTCTTC
TRBD2 | TRBJ2-5 | many | TRBV12-3/TRBV12-4 | CASSLTAGEETQYF | TGTGCCAGCAGTTTAACAGCGGGGGAGGAGACCCAGTACTTC
NA | TRBJ2-7 | many | TRBV20-1 | CSAKNPGQISSYEQYF | TGCAGTGCCAAAAATCCCGGACAGATAAGCTCCTACGAGCAGTACTTC
NA | TRBJ1-3 | many | TRBV7-8 | CASSLAVAGEDNTIYF | TGTGCCAGCAGCTTAGCGGTGGCAGGGGAAGATAACACCATATATTTT
TRBD2 | TRBJ2-1 | many | TRBV7-9 | CASSPSTSGFYEQFF | TGTGCCAGCAGCCCTTCTACTAGCGGTTTTTATGAGCAGTTCTTC
TRBD1 | TRBJ1-2 | many | TRBV18 | CASSPVPGTGKIGYTF | TGTGCCAGCTCACCAGTTCCTGGGACAGGGAAGATTGGCTACACCTTC
TRBD1 | TRBJ1-1 | NA | TRBV2 | CASNPQGNTKAFF | TGTGCCAGCAATCCACAGGGGAACACTAAAGCTTTCTTT
TRBD2 | TRBJ2-1 | NA | TRBV24-1 | CATSDPHLAGTNEQFF | TGTGCCACCAGTGATCCTCATCTAGCGGGGACTAATGAGCAGTTCTTC
NA | TRBJ2-1 | many | TRBV2 | CASSEYGNEQFF | TGTGCCAGCAGTGAATACGGCAATGAGCAGTTCTTC
NA | TRBJ2-5 | many | TRBV5-6 | CASSSGVDELLYQETQYF | TGTGCCAGCAGTTCCGGGGTGGACGAACTACTATACCAAGAGACCCAGTACTTC
TRBD1 | TRBJ1-2 | many | TRBV12-3/TRBV12-4 | CASSRDRGEYGYTF | TGTGCCAGCAGCCGAGACAGGGGGGAATATGGCTACACCTTC
NA | TRBJ2-3 | many | TRBV24-1 | CATSDLASADTQYF | TGTGCCACCAGTGATTTAGCTTCGGCAGATACGCAGTATTTT
NA | TRBJ2-2 | many | TRBV30 | CAWSRQHTGELFF | TGTGCCTGGAGCCGGCAGCACACCGGGGAGCTGTTTTTT
NA | TRBJ1-6 | many | TRBV10-3 | CAISESTPSGSPLHF | TGTGCCATCAGTGAGTCGACCCCTTCAGGTTCACCCCTCCACTTT
TRBD1 | TRBJ2-7 | NA | TRBV29-1 | CSVGQGDYEQYF | TGCAGCGTTGGACAGGGGGACTACGAGCAGTACTTC
NA | TRBJ2-7 | many | TRBV2 | CASKSGDYEQYF | TGTGCCAGCAAGTCAGGGGACTACGAGCAGTACTTC
NA | TRBJ2-4 | NA | TRBV19 | CASSISKVAKNIQYF | TGTGCCAGTAGTATTTCGAAAGTAGCCAAAAACATTCAGTACTTC
NA | TRBJ1-2 | many | TRBV14 | CASSHDRLYGYTF | TGTGCCAGCAGCCATGACAGACTATATGGCTACACCTTC
TRBD1 | TRBJ2-7 | many | TRBV4-1 | CASSPPDRYEQYF | TGCGCCAGCAGCCCGCCGGACAGGTACGAGCAGTACTTC
NA | TRBJ2-2 | NA | TRBV24-1 | CATSDLGRGETGELFF | TGTGCCACCAGTGATTTGGGCAGGGGAGAGACCGGGGAGCTGTTTTTT
TRBD2 | TRBJ2-1 | NA | TRBV27 | CASSFLAGAQRDEQFF | TGTGCCAGCAGTTTCCTAGCGGGAGCGCAACGGGATGAGCAGTTCTTC
NA | TRBJ2-5 | NA | TRBV25-1 | CASKGETQYF | TGTGCTAGTAAGGGAGAGACCCAGTACTTC
NA | TRBJ2-2 | NA | TRBV3-1 | CASSQVEQRAPNTGELFF | TGTGCCAGCAGCCAAGTGGAGCAGCGGGCCCCGAACACCGGGGAGCTGTTTTTT
TRBD1 | TRBJ1-2 | many | TRBV30 | CAWGEAAEGRGNHYGYTF | TGTGCCTGGGGGGAAGCGGCCGAAGGCAGGGGGAATCACTATGGCTACACCTTC
NA | TRBJ2-7 | many | TRBV5-6 | CASSRGGYEQYF | TGTGCCAGCAGTCGGGGAGGCTACGAGCAGTACTTC
TRBD1 | TRBJ2-5 | NA | TRBV6-5 | CASSYGGQGNWETQYF | TGTGCCAGCAGTTACGGGGGACAGGGGAACTGGGAGACCCAGTACTTC
NA | TRBJ1-4 | many | TRBV6-5 | CASSPGTTNEKLFF | TGTGCCAGCAGTCCTGGGACAACTAATGAAAAACTGTTTTTT
NA | TRBJ2-3 | many | TRBV29-1 | CSVERDSTDTQYF | TGCAGCGTTGAGAGGGACAGCACAGATACGCAGTATTTT
NA | TRBJ2-7 | many | TRBV9 | CASSVEPSGRVSYEQYF | TGTGCCAGCAGCGTAGAACCCTCGGGCAGGGTGTCCTACGAGCAGTACTTC